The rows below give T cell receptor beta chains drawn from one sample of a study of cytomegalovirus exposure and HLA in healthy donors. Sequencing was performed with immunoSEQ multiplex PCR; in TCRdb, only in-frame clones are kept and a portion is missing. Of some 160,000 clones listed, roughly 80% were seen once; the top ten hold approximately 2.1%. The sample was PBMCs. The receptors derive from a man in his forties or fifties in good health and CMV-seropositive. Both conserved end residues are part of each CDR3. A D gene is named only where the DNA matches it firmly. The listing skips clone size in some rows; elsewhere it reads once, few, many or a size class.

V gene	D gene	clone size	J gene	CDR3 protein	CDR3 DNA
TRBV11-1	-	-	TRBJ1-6	CASTHRGNSPLHF	TGTGCCAGCACCCATAGGGGTAATTCACCCCTCCACTTT
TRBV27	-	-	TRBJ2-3	CASMREFTDTQYF	TGTGCCAGCATGAGGGAGTTCACAGATACGCAGTATTTT
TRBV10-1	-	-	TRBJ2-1	CASSEGSGAGEQFF	TGCGCCAGCAGTGAAGGTAGCGGCGCAGGGGAGCAGTTCTTC
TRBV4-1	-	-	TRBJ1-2	CASSQEPGTNYGYTF	TGCGCCAGCAGCCAAGAGCCGGGTACTAACTATGGCTACACCTTC
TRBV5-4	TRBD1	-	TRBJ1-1	CASSPGRQGEGSEAFF	TGTGCCAGCAGCCCGGGCCGGCAGGGGGAAGGTTCTGAAGCTTTCTTT
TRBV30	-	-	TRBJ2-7	CAWSGLLQYF	TGTGCCTGGAGTGGTCTATTGCAGTACTTC
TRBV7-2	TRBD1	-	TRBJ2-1	CASSTTGGVYNEQFF	TGTGCCAGCAGTACTACAGGGGGCGTTTACAATGAGCAGTTCTTC
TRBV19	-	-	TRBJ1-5	CASSIGGQIPEFNQPQHF	TGTGCCAGTAGTATAGGGGGGCAGATCCCTGAATTTAATCAGCCCCAGCATTTT
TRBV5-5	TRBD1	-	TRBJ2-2	CASSRTGTGELFF	TGTGCCAGCAGCCGGACAGGGACCGGGGAGCTGTTTTTT
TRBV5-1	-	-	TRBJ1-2	CASSSGLTDPNGYTF	TGCGCCAGCAGCTCGGGACTCACGGACCCCAATGGCTACACCTTC
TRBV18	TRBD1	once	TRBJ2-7	CASSPGTGGPYEQYF	TGTGCCAGCTCACCTGGGACAGGGGGTCCCTACGAGCAGTACTTC
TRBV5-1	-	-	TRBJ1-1	CASSLAGVADGRYNTEAFF	TGCGCCAGCAGCTTGGCCGGGGTGGCAGATGGAAGATACAACACTGAAGCTTTCTTT
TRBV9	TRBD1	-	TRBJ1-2	CASSVVATGGSNGCTF	TGTGCCAGCAGCGTAGTAGCTACAGGGGGCTCCAATGGCTGCACCTTC